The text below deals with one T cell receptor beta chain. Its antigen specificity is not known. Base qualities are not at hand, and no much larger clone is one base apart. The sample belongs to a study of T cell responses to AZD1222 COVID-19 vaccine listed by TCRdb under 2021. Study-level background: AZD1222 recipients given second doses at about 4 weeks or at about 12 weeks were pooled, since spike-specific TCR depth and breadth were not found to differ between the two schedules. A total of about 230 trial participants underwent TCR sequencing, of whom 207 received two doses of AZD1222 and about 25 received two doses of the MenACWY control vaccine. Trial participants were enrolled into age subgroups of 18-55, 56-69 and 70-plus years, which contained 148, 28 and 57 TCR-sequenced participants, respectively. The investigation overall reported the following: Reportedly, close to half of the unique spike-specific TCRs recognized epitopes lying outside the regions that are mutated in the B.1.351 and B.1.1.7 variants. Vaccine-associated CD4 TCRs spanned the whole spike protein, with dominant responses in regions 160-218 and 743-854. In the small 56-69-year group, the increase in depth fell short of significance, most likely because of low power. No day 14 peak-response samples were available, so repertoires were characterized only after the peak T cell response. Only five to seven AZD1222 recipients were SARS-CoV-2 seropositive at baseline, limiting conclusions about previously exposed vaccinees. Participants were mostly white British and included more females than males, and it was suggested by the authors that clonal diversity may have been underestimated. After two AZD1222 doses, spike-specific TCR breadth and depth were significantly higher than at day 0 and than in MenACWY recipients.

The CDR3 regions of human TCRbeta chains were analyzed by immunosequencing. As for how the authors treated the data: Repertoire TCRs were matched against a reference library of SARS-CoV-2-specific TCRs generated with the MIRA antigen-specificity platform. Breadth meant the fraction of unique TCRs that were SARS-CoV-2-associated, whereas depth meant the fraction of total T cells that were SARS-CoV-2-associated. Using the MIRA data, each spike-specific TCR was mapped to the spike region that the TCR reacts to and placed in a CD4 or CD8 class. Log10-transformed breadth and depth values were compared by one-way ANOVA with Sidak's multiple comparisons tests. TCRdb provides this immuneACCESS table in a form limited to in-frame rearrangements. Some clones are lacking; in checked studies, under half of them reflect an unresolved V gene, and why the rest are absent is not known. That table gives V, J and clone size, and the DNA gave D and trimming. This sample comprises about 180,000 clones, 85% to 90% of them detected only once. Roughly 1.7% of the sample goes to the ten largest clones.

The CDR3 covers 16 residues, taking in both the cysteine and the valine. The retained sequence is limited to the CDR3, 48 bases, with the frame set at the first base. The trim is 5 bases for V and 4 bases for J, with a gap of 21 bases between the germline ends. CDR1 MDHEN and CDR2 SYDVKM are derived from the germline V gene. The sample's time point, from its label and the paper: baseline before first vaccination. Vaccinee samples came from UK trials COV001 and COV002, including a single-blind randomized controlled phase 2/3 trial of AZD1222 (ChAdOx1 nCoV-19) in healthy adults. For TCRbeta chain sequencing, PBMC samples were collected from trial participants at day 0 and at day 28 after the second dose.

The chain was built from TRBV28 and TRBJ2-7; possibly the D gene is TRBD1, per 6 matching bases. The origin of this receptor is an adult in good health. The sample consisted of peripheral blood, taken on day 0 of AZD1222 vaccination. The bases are TGTGCCAGCAGTAGGGGGAAAACCAACAGGGAATACGAGCAGTACGTC. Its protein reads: CASSRGKTNREYEQYV.